This T cell receptor beta chain was captured by sequencing in a study of T cells after yellow fever vaccination. About this clonotype itself: Antigen: not known.

The authors made TCR cDNA by 5'RACE template switching, adding a universal primer site and UMIs. MiXCR was run by TCRdb on the 5' RACE reads, yielding one entry per CDR3 protein. Of 610,000 or so distinct CDR3 sequences detected, 9% to 15% appear once; the ten largest clones hold around 14%. Trimming removed 7 bases from V and 2 bases from J; junction bases left unmatched: 8. There are 16 residues in the CDR3. Study results and caveats: Contaminating bulk clonotypes could be abundant in FACS-sorted repertoires.

This receptor was identified in a man aged 25 to 40 who received the YFV17D yellow fever vaccine. The V gene is TRBV12-3 or TRBV12-4, the J gene TRBJ2-5; 12 bases fit TRBD2. The sequences come from PBMCs, collected on the day of the yellow fever booster vaccination. Written as DNA, the CDR3 is TGTGCCAGCATCCCCGGGACTAGCGGGCATCAAGAGACCCAGTACTTC. Translating it yields CASIPGTSGHQETQYF.